This T cell receptor beta chain was identified in a study of T cell repertoires in cytomegalovirus infection. Germline V gene sequence: CDR1 SQVTM, CDR2 ANQGSEA. CDR3 length equals 15 residues. V lost 3 bases, J lost 4 bases, and 11 bases stayed unmatched. This clonotype has a handful of counts. TCRdb processed the reads anew with MiXCR; each CDR3 protein has one entry. The sample shows around 630,000 distinct CDR3 sequences, roughly 26% of them seen only once. The sample consisted of CD8+ T cells from PBMCs. V and J are TRBV29-1 and TRBJ1-2, with 7 bases identical to TRBD1. The TCR sequence derives from a human donor in good health (CMV status not recorded). Some clones in this sample may be carry-over from other donors' samples. CDR3 bases: TGCAGCGTTGAGAGGACCGGGACAGCAATCTATGGCTACACCTTC. It codes for CSVERTGTAIYGYTF.